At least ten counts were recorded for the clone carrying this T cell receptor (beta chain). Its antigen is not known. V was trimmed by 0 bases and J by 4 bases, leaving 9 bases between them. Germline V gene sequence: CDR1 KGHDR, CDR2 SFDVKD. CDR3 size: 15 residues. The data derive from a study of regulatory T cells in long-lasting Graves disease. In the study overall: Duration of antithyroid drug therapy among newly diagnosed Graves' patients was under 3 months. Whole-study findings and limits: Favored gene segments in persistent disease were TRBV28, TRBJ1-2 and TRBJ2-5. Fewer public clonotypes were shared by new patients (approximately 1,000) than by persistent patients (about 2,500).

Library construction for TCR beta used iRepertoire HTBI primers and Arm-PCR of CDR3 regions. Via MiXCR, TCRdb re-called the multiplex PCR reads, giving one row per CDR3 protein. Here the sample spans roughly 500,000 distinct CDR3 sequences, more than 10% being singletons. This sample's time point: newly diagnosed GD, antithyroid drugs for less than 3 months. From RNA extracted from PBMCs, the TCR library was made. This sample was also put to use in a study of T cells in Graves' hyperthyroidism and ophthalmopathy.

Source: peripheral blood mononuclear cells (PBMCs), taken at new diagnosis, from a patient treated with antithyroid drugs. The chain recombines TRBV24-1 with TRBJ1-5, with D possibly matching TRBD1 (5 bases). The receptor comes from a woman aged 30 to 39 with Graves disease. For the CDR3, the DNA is TGTGCCACCAGTGATTTGCAAGACAGAAATCAGCCCCAGCATTTT. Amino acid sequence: CATSDLQDRNQPQHF.